This T cell receptor beta chain was profiled in a study of T cell responses to AZD1222 COVID-19 vaccine. Sequencing used immunoSEQ multiplex PCR; TCRdb keeps in-frame clones, though not all of them. The sample holds 120,000 or so clones, 70% to 90% seen once. With V trimmed by 3 bases and J by 2 bases, 4 bases remained unmatched. The CDR3 runs to 14 residues. Looked up from germline, CDR1 is KGHSH and CDR2 is LQKENI. This clone was detected only once. J is TRBJ2-7 and V is TRBV18, with 7 bases that match TRBD1. The receptor was derived from an adult who received the AZD1222 COVID-19 vaccine. Sequences were derived from peripheral blood, sampled 28 days after the second AZD1222 dose. DNA of the CDR3: TGTGCCAGCTCACCGCCGGGACAGCCCTACGAGCAGTACTTC. Its translation: CASSPPGQPYEQYF. Full variable domain (outside the CDR3, taken from reference TRBV18 and TRBJ2-7): NAGVMQNPRHLVRRRGQEARLRCSPMKGHSHVYWYRQLPEEGLKFMVYLQKENIIDESGMPKERFSAEFPKEGPSILRIQQVVRGDSAAYFCASSPPGQPYEQYFGPGTRLTVT.